The 15 T cell receptor beta chains presented below share a single source sample, sequenced in a study of graft-versus-host responses after intestinal transplantation. Their target antigens are unknown. TCRdb's copy holds only in-frame clones and misses some; the assay was immunoSEQ multiplex PCR. The table shows over 100,000 clones, with approximately 95% occurring only once. Material: unstimulated CD8+ T cells sorted from spleen or lymph node cells, obtained before intestinal transplant. Receptor source: a human donor who received an intestinal transplant.

This clone was picked up one time. The V gene is TRBV7-9, the J gene TRBJ1-4; D gene ambiguous. Germline lookup yields CDR1 SEHNR and CDR2 FQNEAQ (reference sequence). The CDR3 has 14 amino acids. With 5 bases removed from V and 4 bases from J, the gap between germline ends came to 11 bases. The CDR3 region is CASSPTLNNEKLFF. CDR3 DNA: TGTGCCAGCAGCCCGACCCTGAATAATGAAAAACTGTTTTTT.

The chain has TRBV6-5 and TRBJ2-7, with no clear D. The germline V gene encodes CDR1 MNHEY and CDR2 SVGAGI. The germline V and J ends were trimmed by 6 bases and 1 base, with 13 bases remaining between them. This CDR3 is built from 14 residues. Here the CDR3 reads CASSPAEDSYEQYF. In DNA, the CDR3 is TGTGCCAGCAGCCCCGCCGAGGATTCCTACGAGCAGTACTTC.

The chain combines TRBV7-2 with TRBJ2-7; the match to TRBD2 covers 10 bases. The J segment lost 4 bases and the V segment lost 1 base, leaving 7 bases of the junction unmatched. This CDR3 region has 16 residues. Germline V CDR1 and CDR2: SGHTA, FQGNSA. The CDR3 DNA is TGTGCCAGCAGCTTAGAGGGGGCTAGCGGGAGTTACGAGCAGTACTTC. Translated, it gives CASSLEGASGSYEQYF.

CDR3 nucleotides: TGTGCCTGGACCCAACCGGGCAGGGCCGGTGAAAAACTGTTTTTT. This sequence encodes CAWTQPGRAGEKLFF. This chain uses TRBV30 with TRBJ1-4, with TRBD1 as a possible D gene (5 bases). V lost 4 bases and J lost 7, with 19 bases in between. Germline values: CDR1 GTSNPN, CDR2 SVGIG (reference sequence). This CDR3 is 15 amino acids long.

The table lists this clone with a count of one. The chain combines TRBV4-2 with TRBJ2-1; D is ambiguous. The V and J ends lost 0 bases and 0 bases respectively, with 3 bases between them. In germline, CDR1 is LGHNA, CDR2 YNFKEQ. This CDR3 has 14 residues. The chain's CDR3 is CASSQDPSYNEQFF. In DNA form, the CDR3 reads TGTGCCAGCAGCCAAGATCCCTCCTACAATGAGCAGTTCTTC.

V is TRBV11-1 and J is TRBJ2-7; 8 positions agree with TRBD1. CDR3 length: 14 amino acids. J was trimmed by 7 bases and V by 5 bases; bases with no gene match: 10. Germline V CDR1 and CDR2: SGHAT, FQDESV (reference sequence). The CDR3 loop reads CASSLGQEAGEQYF. For the CDR3, the DNA is TGTGCCAGCAGCCTGGGACAGGAGGCCGGGGAGCAGTACTTC.

As regards this clone: In the same sample, other DNA sequences code for this CDR3. The chain uses TRBV19 and TRBJ2-3; no firm D call. The V and J ends lost 3 bases and 1 base respectively, with 11 bases between them. The germline V gene encodes CDR1 LNHDA and CDR2 SQIVND (reference sequence). The CDR3 is 15 residues long. CDR3 sequence (DNA): TGTGCCAGTAGTATCTCTGGTGGAGGCACAGATACGCAGTATTTT. This gives the protein CASSISGGGTDTQYF.

V is TRBV9 and J is TRBJ2-3; D gene ambiguous. In germline, CDR1 is SGDLS, CDR2 YYNGEE. Trimming removed 5 bases at V and 4 bases at J, with 11 bases between. There are 13 residues in the CDR3. This CDR3 is CASSRAEPDTQYF. CDR3 coding DNA: TGTGCCAGCAGTCGGGCGGAACCAGATACGCAGTATTTT.

The V and J genes are TRBV15 and TRBJ1-2; D is perhaps TRBD1 (6 bases). V was cut by 1 base and J by 3 bases, with 15 bases left in between. The CDR3 loop spans 16 amino acids. Germline V gives CDR1 LNHNV, CDR2 YYDKDF (reference sequence). The CDR3 region is CATSRADSQRYYGYTF. CDR3 nucleotides: TGTGCCACCAGCAGAGCGGACAGCCAACGATACTATGGCTACACCTTC.

The J gene is TRBJ1-5, the V gene TRBV19; D is undetermined. V was cut by 11 bases and J by 0 bases, with 11 bases left in between. Germline V gene lookup returns CDR1 LNHDA and CDR2 SQIVND (reference sequence). The CDR3 is made up of 13 amino acids. CDR3 bases: TGTGCCGTTGGAGGGTATAGCAATCAGCCCCAGCATTTT. Translated: CAVGGYSNQPQHF. Full variable domain (missing parts from reference TRBV19 and TRBJ1-5): DGGITQSPKYLFRKEGQNVTLSCEQNLNHDAMYWYRQDPGQGLRLIYYSQIVNDFQKGDIAEGYSVSREKKESFPLTVTSAQKNPTAFYLCAVGGYSNQPQHFGDGTRLSIL.

This clone was seen a handful of times. The chain is built from TRBV5-8 and TRBJ2-7; no reliable D call. The CDR3 contains 13 residues. V was clipped by 0 bases and J by 3 bases, with 7 bases between them. Germline CDR1 is SGHTS and CDR2 is YDEGEE. CDR3 loop: CASSLGVGYEQYF. In nucleotides, the CDR3 is TGTGCCAGCAGCTTGGGAGTGGGCTACGAGCAGTACTTC.

This clone was recorded only once. The chain couples TRBV6-1 to TRBJ2-7, with a weak D call TRBD2 (5 bases). The CDR3 consists of 14 residues. Germline V gene data show CDR1 as MNHNS and CDR2 as SASEGT. V was trimmed by 7 bases and J by 2 bases, leaving 15 bases between them. In DNA form, the CDR3 reads TGTGCCAGCAAATACTCCTACGGGGCCTACGAGCAGTACTTC. Encoded protein: CASKYSYGAYEQYF.

This clone was recorded once. This chain joins TRBV27 and TRBJ1-1; 9 bases align to TRBD1. V lost 8 bases to trimming and J lost 4 bases; unmatched junction nucleotides: 5. Germline values: CDR1 MNHEY, CDR2 SMNVEV (reference sequence). The CDR3 length is 13 residues. The CDR3 sequence: CASGQGWGTEAFF. The DNA of the CDR3 is TGTGCCAGCGGACAGGGGTGGGGCACTGAAGCTTTCTTT.

The V gene is TRBV28, the J gene TRBJ2-5, with D unclear. Trimming took 1 base from V and 10 from J, leaving 16 bases between them. The CDR3 runs to 14 residues. Germline CDR1 MDHEN, CDR2 SYDVKM. The chain's CDR3 is CASSLLWPESFQYF. The CDR3, as DNA: TGTGCCAGCAGTTTATTGTGGCCCGAGAGTTTCCAGTACTTC.

For the CDR3, the DNA is TGTGCCTTCCTTCCTAGCTCCTATAATTCACCCCTCCACTTT. Its protein product is CAFLPSSYNSPLHF. This chain connects TRBV6-4 to TRBJ1-6; D not resolved. Germline CDR1 and CDR2: MRHNA and SNTAGT. V lost 11 bases and J lost 0, with 11 bases in between. The length of the CDR3 is 14 residues.